This T cell receptor (beta chain) was captured by sequencing in a study of cytomegalovirus exposure and HLA in healthy donors (dated by TCRdb to 2016 to 2017). In the study overall: An earlier analysis of several hundred of the donors reported approximately 290 Gb of sequence data and roughly 110 million unique TCR beta sequences from about 179 million T cells. An early release covering roughly 640 HLA-typed donors comprised about 290 gigabases of sequencing data and 85 million to 100 million unique TCR sequences. Of the approximately 400 genotyped donors, roughly 80% fell in the genetic ancestry cluster associated with self-reported Caucasian donors. The aim of the study was to test whether cataloging public T cell receptors could identify signatures of past pathogen exposure. The study used immunosequencing to profile the T cell repertoires of 600 to 850 subjects and linked those repertoires to cytomegalovirus serostatus. A separate validation cohort of approximately 120 different subjects was used in addition to the 666-subject first cohort. The study combined high-throughput TCR immunosequencing, statistical association of individual TCRs with disease status, and machine learning to predict cytomegalovirus infection status. A later analysis re-examined previously published TCR beta repertoires from more than 550 donors and added high-resolution HLA genotyping to investigate patterns of TCR occurrence. The later analysis used no new phenotypic data to find candidate immune exposures, relying instead on TCR beta sequences and their occurrence across donors. An earlier analysis of around 640 of the donors used high-throughput TCR beta sequencing to judge whether each TCR beta V gene segment behaved as functional or pseudogenic. Donor age, sex, ethnicity and CMV serostatus were compiled together with the repertoire data. A later genetic analysis took genome-wide SNP genotypes for about 55% of the 666 donors and used that subset as a discovery cohort. Every discovery cohort repertoire had been produced on one sequencing platform. Both class I and class II loci were covered by HLA typing, at four-digit resolution. Typing coverage varied by locus: 629-630 donors for A, B, C, DRB1 and DQB1; roughly 500 for DQA1; around 610 for DPA1; 450 to 480 for DPB1. Several DR-DQ haplotypes were handled as single units for association and clustering because linkage in the cohort was strong. Among around 400 genotyped donors of the cohort, an average of about 220,000 unique TCR beta nucleotide sequences was sequenced per donor, of which about 19% were non-productive. Results and caveats for the whole study, not just this receptor: Correlated functional status among segregating V segments might be attributable to linkage disequilibrium, but an unknown experimental factor could not be ruled out. A later analysis associated some 17,000 TCR beta sequences with specific HLA alleles at a false discovery rate of 0.05. In an earlier analysis of 500 to 650 of the donors, most TCR beta V segments appeared in productive rearrangements about 87% or about 30% of the time, broadly matching IMGT annotations. While some public TCRs were present in many individuals, most TCR sequences turned up only very rarely across donors. A few of the identified cytomegalovirus-associated TCR beta chains were confirmed in vitro to be specific for cytomegalovirus antigens. In both the original and validation cohorts, the classifier was reported to diagnose cytomegalovirus status with high specificity and sensitivity. A group of highly shared sequence variants was considered likely to be a technical artifact of the sequencing pipeline. The study listed 150 to 200 TCR beta chains as associated with cytomegalovirus. Because counts were too low, 15 or so rarely observed V segments, including chromosome 9 orphons, were excluded from the earlier analysis of some 590 of the donors. Because some donors lacked HLA typing at each locus, the association tests relied only on the typed subset. A later genetic analysis associated a missense DCLRE1C variant with V-gene and J-gene trimming of TCR beta chains, and an independent cohort replicated the association. In a later analysis, HLA-associated TCR beta chains showed more clonal expansion and lower generation probabilities than non-associated chains that were equally common. The cohort was sequenced for TCR beta chains only, and without alpha or paired-chain data the features that could be detected were limited. Strong co-occurrence of HLA alleles, especially DR and DQ, made assigning TCR associations to individual alleles difficult. The authors suggested that the approach could potentially be generalized to other disease states and immunological phenotypes. A later analysis found that most CMV-associated TCR beta chains appeared HLA-restricted, with HLA associations seemingly driven largely by CMV exposure. The presence/absence analyses assumed that sequencing depth was roughly uniform across donors, and that assumption may not be true. In a later analysis, TCR association rates were found to vary across HLA loci, with the most associated TCRs seen for DRB1 alleles and the fewest for HLA-C alleles. A further reported finding was that TCR beta sequences accurately predicted the HLA-A and HLA-B alleles for most subjects in the first cohort. According to a later analysis, parvovirus B19, influenza, CMV and Epstein-Barr virus appeared linked to several top co-occurrence clusters. Compared with the approximately 700-donor mean, donors in an Asian-associated ancestry cluster had fewer N-insertions in productive TCRs, according to a later genetic analysis. Immune exposure information for the cohort was limited to CMV serostatus.

On this clone itself: What antigen it recognizes has not been identified. The record has no base qualities; no much larger clone is one base away.

The method behind the library was the immunoSEQ multiplex PCR assay. For the multiplex PCR, a mixture combining 60 forward primers for TCR Vbeta segments and 13 reverse primers for TCR Jbeta segments was used. A multiplex PCR assay on genomic DNA amplified the CDR3 region of rearranged TCR beta genes. The amplified TCR beta libraries were sequenced on the Illumina HiSeq System as 87-base-pair reads. Turning to the authors' computational methods: In a later analysis, roughly 80 million unique TCR beta chains were counted across the roughly 610 repertoires, and around 11 million of these chains were shared by at least two donors. Raw reads were error-corrected and collapsed into unique sequences by a nearest-neighbor algorithm in which closely related sequences were merged to remove PCR and sequencing errors. To assign V, D and J gene segments, CDR3 sequences were aligned to IMGT reference sequences. For a sequence to be retained, a match of at least six nucleotides to both a V gene segment and a J gene segment was required. Rearrangements were called productive when the CDR3 lacked stop codons and stayed in frame with V and J; all others were non-productive. Following IMGT convention, CDR3 was defined as the stretch from the second conserved V-encoded cysteine to the conserved J-encoded phenylalanine. The earlier analysis of approximately 590 of the donors excluded any sequence lacking an unambiguous match to a single V gene segment. An earlier analysis of 587 of the donors called V segments functional above 56.7% productive rearrangements and segregating when the between-donor standard deviation exceeded 5%. A statistical classification framework was built to diagnose cytomegalovirus status from the catalog of TCR beta chain sequences. V and J gene assignment, in a later analysis, came from comparing TCR nucleotide sequences with IMGT/GENE-DB human TR gene sequences. Using the TCRdist pipeline, a later analysis assigned CDR3 sequences along with most-parsimonious VDJ recombination scenarios. A later analysis defined each TCR beta chain by its CDR3 amino acid sequence plus V-gene family, and excluded reads lacking a unique V-gene family. To address suspected cross-contamination and a sequencing artifact, a later analysis removed 592 highly shared, low-generation-probability nucleotide sequences. For each public chain, a later analysis derived a clonal expansion index from normalized ranks of inferred template counts within each repertoire. In a later analysis, generation probabilities were computed with a VDJ recombination model fitted to out-of-frame rearrangements, and the resulting probabilities were checked against IGoR. Hypergeometric tests were used in a later analysis to score TCR-TCR, TCR-HLA and TCR-CMV co-occurrence, with a repertoire-size bias correction applied to the TCR pairs. False discovery rates were estimated in a later analysis by permuting HLA or CMV assignments 20 times. A later analysis grouped co-occurring TCRs with DBSCAN, adding TCRdist sequence similarity when clustering within HLA-allele-positive subsets. Repertoires with fewer than 30,000 or more than 120,000 public chains were left out of co-occurrence clustering, as were five repertoires with anomalous nucleotide sharing. TCRdb stores this immuneACCESS table with in-frame sequences only. Part of the clones is absent; in the studies checked, under half of the shortfall reflects unresolved V genes, and no reason is known for the rest. Clone size and V and J calls were adopted from that table, with D and trimming inferred from the DNA. The sample table shows some 120,000 clones, and around three quarters are seen once. 1.2% of the sample is in the top ten clones.

The cohort comprised some 680 healthy bone marrow donors. At the time of sampling, every cohort member was nominally healthy, though immune exposures that went unrecorded were likely present. The donor was CMV seronegative and belonged to the group of over 300 seronegative cohort members. Every donor gave a peripheral blood sample, and the peripheral blood mononuclear cells from that sample were used for TCR beta sequencing. Genomic DNA was extracted from the blood cell samples with the Qiagen DNeasy Blood Extraction Kit. This sequence originates from a female donor in good health and CMV-seronegative. The sample comprised PBMCs.

The sequenced DNA: TGCGCCAGCAGCGGTACAGGGGAGCAGTACTTC. This is translated as CASSGTGEQYF. The sequence links TRBV5-1 to TRBJ2-7; matching of 6 bases hints at TRBD1 as the D gene. Including the terminal cysteine and phenylalanine, the CDR3 comprises 11 residues. The retained sequence is limited to the CDR3, 33 bases, with the frame set at the first base. V gives up 4 bases and J gives up 7 bases, and the segment between their germline ends measures 9 bases. The germline V gene gives CDR1 as SGHRS and CDR2 as YFSETQ.